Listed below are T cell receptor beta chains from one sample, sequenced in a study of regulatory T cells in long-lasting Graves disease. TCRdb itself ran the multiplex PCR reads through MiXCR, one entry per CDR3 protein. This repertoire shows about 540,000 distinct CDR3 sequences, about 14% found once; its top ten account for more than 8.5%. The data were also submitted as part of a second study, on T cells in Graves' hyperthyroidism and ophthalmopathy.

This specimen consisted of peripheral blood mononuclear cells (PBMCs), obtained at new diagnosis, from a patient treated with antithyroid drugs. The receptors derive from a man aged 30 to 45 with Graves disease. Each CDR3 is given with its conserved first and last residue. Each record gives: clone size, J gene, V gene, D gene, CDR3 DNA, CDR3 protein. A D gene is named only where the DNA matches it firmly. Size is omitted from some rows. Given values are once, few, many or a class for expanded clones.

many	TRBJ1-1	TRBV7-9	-	TGTGCCAGCAGCACCCCAACCAGGGGATCCTTCGAAGCTTTCTTT	CASSTPTRGSFEAFF
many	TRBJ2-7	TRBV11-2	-	TGTGCCAGCAGCTTAAGGACCGGGACCCCATCAGAGCAGTGCTTC	CASSLRTGTPSEQCF
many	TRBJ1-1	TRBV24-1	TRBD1	TGTGCCACCAGGGGTACAGGGGCGGGCTTGAACACTGAAGCTTTCTTT	CATRGTGAGLNTEAFF
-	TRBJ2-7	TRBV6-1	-	TGTGCCAGCAAATCCTCGGGGAATTACTACGAGCAGTACTTC	CASKSSGNYYEQYF
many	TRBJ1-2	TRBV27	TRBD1	TGTGCCAGCAGTGGAACAAACAGGGGCGCGGAGGGCTACACCTTC	CASSGTNRGAEGYTF
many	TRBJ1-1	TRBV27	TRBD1	TGTGCCAGCAGTTCTCCGACAGGGACGAAGGAGAACACTGAAGCTTTCTTT	CASSSPTGTKENTEAFF
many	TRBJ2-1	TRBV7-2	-	-	CASSFGTGTWWFF
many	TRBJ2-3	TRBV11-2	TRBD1	TGTGCCAGCAGCAGAGCCCGGGACAGACTCACAGATACGCAGTATTTT	CASSRARDRLTDTQYF
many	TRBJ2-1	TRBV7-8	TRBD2	TGTGCCAGCAGCCATACGCTAGCGGGAGGGCCGGATGAGCAGTTCTTC	CASSHTLAGGPDEQFF
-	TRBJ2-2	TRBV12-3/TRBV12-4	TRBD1	TGTGCCAGCATACAGGGGGCCTCGAACACCGGGGAGCTGTTTTTT	CASIQGASNTGELFF
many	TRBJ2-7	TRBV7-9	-	TGTGCCAGCAGCTCCCCCTTAGCTGTTTCATACGAGCAGTACTTC	CASSSPLAVSYEQYF
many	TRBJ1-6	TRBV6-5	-	TGTGCCAGCAGTTACGTGGCCAGGGGACTTTCACCCCTCCATTTT	CASSYVARGLSPLHF
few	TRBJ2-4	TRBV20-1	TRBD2	TGCAGTGCTGGGGGGGGAATGGGCAAAAACATTCAGTACTTC	CSAGGGMGKNIQYF
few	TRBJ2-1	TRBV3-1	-	TGTGCCAGCAGCCAAGATCAAGTGGGGGGTAACCCGTTCTTC	CASSQDQVGGNPFF
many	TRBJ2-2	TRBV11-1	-	TGTGCCAGCAGCTTGGACGGCGGGAACGGGGAGCTGTTTTTT	CASSLDGGNGELFF
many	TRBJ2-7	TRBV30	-	TGTGCCTGGAGTGTACAGGGTGGCGAGCAGTACTTC	CAWSVQGGEQYF
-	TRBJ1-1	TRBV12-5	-	TGTGCTAGTGGTGCGGGGGGGAACACTGAAGCTTTCTTT	CASGAGGNTEAFF
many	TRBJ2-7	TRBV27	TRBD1	TGTGCCAGCAGTTTAGACAGGGGTGCCGAGCAGTACTTC	CASSLDRGAEQYF
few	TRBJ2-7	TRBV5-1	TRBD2	TGCGCCAGCAGAACAGAAGCGGGAGCCTACGAGCAGTACTTC	CASRTEAGAYEQYF
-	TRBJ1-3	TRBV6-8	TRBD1	TGTGCCAGCAGTTACTTGGACAGGGGGCGGCCCTCTGGAAACACCATATATTTT	CASSYLDRGRPSGNTIYF
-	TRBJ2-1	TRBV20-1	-	TGCAGTGCCTTATTGACAGAGCAGTTCTTC	CSALLTEQFF
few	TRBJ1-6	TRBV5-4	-	TGTGCCAGCAGCTTGGAATGGGCAGCCAATTCACCCCTCCACTTT	CASSLEWAANSPLHF
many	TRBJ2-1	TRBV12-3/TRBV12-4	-	TGTGCCAGCAGTCAGGACGACTACAATGAGCAGTTCTTC	CASSQDDYNEQFF
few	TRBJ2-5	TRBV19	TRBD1	TGTGCCAGTAGTATAATAGCCGGGACAGGGGACAACCAAGAGACCCAGTACTTC	CASSIIAGTGDNQETQYF
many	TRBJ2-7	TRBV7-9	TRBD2	TGTGCCAGCAGCGGACTAGCGGGGAGCTACGAGCAGTACTTC	CASSGLAGSYEQYF
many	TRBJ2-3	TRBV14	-	TGTGCCAGCAGCCAACGGGGCACAGATACGCAGTATTTT	CASSQRGTDTQYF
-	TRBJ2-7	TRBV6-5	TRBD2	TGTGCCAGCAGTTACTCGTCGGGGGGGGGACTAGCGGGTACCTACGAGCAGTACTTC	CASSYSSGGGLAGTYEQYF
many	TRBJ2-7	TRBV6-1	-	TGTGCCAGCAAAGCGGGCGTCTACGAGCAGTACTTC	CASKAGVYEQYF
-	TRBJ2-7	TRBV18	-	TGTGCCAGCCGCCAATCACCTGACCAGCCTCCCTACGAGCAGTACTTC	CASRQSPDQPPYEQYF
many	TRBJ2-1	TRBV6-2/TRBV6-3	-	TGTGCCAGCAATCGGGGACCCTCCAGCTCCTACAATGAGCAGTTCTTC	CASNRGPSSSYNEQFF
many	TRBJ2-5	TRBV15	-	TGTGCCACCAGCAGAGATGTGGGGAGGGAGACCCAGTACTTC	CATSRDVGRETQYF
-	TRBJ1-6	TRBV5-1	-	TGCGCCAGCAGCTTGGCCCCTCAGGGGAATAATTCACCCCTCCACTTT	CASSLAPQGNNSPLHF
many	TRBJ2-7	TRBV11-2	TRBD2	TGTGCCAGCAGCTTGTCAGCGGGAGGGCACGAGCAGTACTTC	CASSLSAGGHEQYF
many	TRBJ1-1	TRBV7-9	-	TGTGCCAGCACCCTTGGGGGTTACGACACTGAAGCTTTCTTT	CASTLGGYDTEAFF
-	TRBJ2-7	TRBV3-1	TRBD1	TGTGCCAGCAGCCAAGATGGGGCAGGGGGTCACTACGAGCAGTACTTC	CASSQDGAGGHYEQYF
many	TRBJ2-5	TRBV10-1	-	TGTGCCAGCAGCCGGACGGTTCAAGAGACCCAGTACTTC	CASSRTVQETQYF
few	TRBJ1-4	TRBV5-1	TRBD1	TGCGCCAGCAGCTTGGGACAGGGGTTTAATGAAAAACTGTTTTTT	CASSLGQGFNEKLFF
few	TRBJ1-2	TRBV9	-	TGTGCCAGCAGTGACTCCGGCGCGGGGGGACTCCCCTATGGCTACACCTTC	CASSDSGAGGLPYGYTF
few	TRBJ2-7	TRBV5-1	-	TGCGCCAGCAGCCAGGACTCCCTCTACGAGCAGTACTTC	CASSQDSLYEQYF
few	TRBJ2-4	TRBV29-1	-	TGCAGCGTTACCGACGACCTGAGAGCCAAAAACATTCAGTACTTC	CSVTDDLRAKNIQYF
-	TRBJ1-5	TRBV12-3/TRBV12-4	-	TGTGCCAACAGTTTTGGAGGGCCAAATAGCAATCAGCCCCAGCATTTT	CANSFGGPNSNQPQHF
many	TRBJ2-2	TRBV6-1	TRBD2	TGTGCCTCCGGGACTAGCGGGGCTAACGGGGAGCTGTTTTTT	CASGTSGANGELFF